This TCR beta chain is from a study of T cells in localized non-small cell lung cancer. Study outcomes and limitations: Peak T cell clonality was found in uninvolved adjacent lung, exceeding tumor. Patients showing higher blood T cell density tended to see longer overall survival. Adjacent lung tissue had a median around 50 of the top 100 clones found in the tumor.

Comment on this clone: The antigen is undetermined.

Sequencing used immunoSEQ multiplex PCR; TCRdb keeps in-frame clones, though not all of them. Of 28,000 or so clones listed, about 87% are singletons. Germline V CDR1 and CDR2: SGDLS, YYNGEE. This CDR3 region has 15 residues. V lost 0 bases to trimming and J lost 4 bases; unmatched junction nucleotides: 2. The chain links TRBV9 to TRBJ2-3, with 10 bases fitting TRBD2. The input for sequencing was peripheral blood, taken before any cancer treatment. This receptor was taken from a male donor at least 60 years old with stage I lung adenocarcinoma. CDR3 sequence (DNA): TGTGCCAGCAGCGTAGGGCTAGCGGGGGCAGATACGCAGTATTTT. Protein product: CASSVGLAGADTQYF.